This TCR beta chain came from a study of shared clonotypes between healthy human individuals. The germline V gene encodes CDR1 MNHEY and CDR2 SVGAGI. The CDR3 consists of 16 residues. V shed 3 bases, J shed 5 bases, and the junction held 3 bases outside the gene matches. Clones were read by immunoSEQ multiplex PCR, and TCRdb kept only the in-frame ones, dropping some. Seen here are millions of clones, roughly 96% observed once, and the top ten hold 0.13%. Sequenced sample: naive CD4+ T cells sorted from blood. Indicated subset: CD45RA+ positively selected. This chain uses TRBV6-5 with TRBJ2-3; 15 bases are shared with TRBD2. This clonotype was obtained from a man between 18 and 29 years old in good health. The CDR3: CASSYGGLAGGDTQYF. CDR3 bases: TGTGCCAGCAGTTATGGGGGACTAGCGGGGGGAGATACGCAGTATTTT.